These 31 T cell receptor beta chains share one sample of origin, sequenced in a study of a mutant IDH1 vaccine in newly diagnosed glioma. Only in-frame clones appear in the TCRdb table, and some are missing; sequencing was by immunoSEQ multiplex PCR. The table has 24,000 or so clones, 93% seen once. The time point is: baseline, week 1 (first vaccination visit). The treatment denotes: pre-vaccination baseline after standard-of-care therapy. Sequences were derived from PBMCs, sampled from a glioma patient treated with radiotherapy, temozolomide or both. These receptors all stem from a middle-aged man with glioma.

The CDR3 nucleotides read TGTGCCAGCAGCTCACAGGCGAACACTGAAGCTTTCTTT. The encoded protein is CASSSQANTEAFF. The chain combines TRBV7-3 with TRBJ1-1; TRBD1 might be the D (5 bases). The CDR3 has 13 residues. The V gene lost 4 bases and the J gene lost 1 base, with 7 bases spanning the gap. Germline loops: CDR1 SGHTA, CDR2 FQGTGA. The full variable domain, with the rest looked up from reference TRBV7-3 and TRBJ1-1, is GAGVSQTPSNKVTEKGKYVELRCDPISGHTALYWYRQSLGQGPEFLIYFQGTGAADDSGLPNDRFFAVRPEGSVSTLKIQRTERGDSAVYLCASSSQANTEAFFGQGTRLTVV.

This chain's CDR3 is CASSYSRPYGEQFF. The DNA for the CDR3 is TGTGCCAGCAGTTACTCGAGGCCGTACGGGGAGCAGTTCTTC. The rearrangement links TRBV6-5 to TRBJ2-1; no firm D call. The CDR3 has 14 residues. V was trimmed by 0 bases and J by 10 bases, leaving 13 bases between them. Germline CDR1 reads MNHEY; CDR2 reads SVGAGI.

CDR3 loop: CASPYRRGRTEAFF. The CDR3 DNA sequence: TGTGCCAGCCCCTATCGCAGGGGGCGGACTGAAGCTTTCTTT. The chain employs TRBV7-6 and TRBJ1-1, with 8 bases lining up with TRBD1. Germline CDR1 is SGHVS and CDR2 is FNYEAQ. The CDR3 covers 14 residues. The ends lost 8 bases at V and 5 bases at J; junction bases unmatched: 10.

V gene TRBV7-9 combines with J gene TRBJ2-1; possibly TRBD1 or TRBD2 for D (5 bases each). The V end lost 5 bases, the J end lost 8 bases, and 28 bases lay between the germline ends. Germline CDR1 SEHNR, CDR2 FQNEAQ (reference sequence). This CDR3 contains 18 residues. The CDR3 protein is CASSLTNHLGALKDEQFF. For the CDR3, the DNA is TGTGCCAGCAGCCTCACGAACCACCTCGGGGCCCTCAAGGATGAGCAGTTCTTC.

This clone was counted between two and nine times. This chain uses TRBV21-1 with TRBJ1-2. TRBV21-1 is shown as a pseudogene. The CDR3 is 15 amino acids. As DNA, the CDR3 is TGTGCCAGCAGCAAACCAGGAACCCAACTAAATGGCTACACCTTC. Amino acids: CASSKPGTQLNGYTF.

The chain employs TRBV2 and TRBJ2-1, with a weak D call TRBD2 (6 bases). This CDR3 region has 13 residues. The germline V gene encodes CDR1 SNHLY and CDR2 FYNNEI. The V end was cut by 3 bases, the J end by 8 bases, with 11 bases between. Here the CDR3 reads CASSEGGSYEQFF. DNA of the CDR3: TGTGCCAGCAGTGAGGGGGGAAGCTATGAGCAGTTCTTC.

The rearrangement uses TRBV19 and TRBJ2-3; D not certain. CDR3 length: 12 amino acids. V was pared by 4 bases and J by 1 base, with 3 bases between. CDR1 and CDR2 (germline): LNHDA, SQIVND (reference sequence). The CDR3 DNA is TGTGCCAGTAGTAAGGGCACAGATACGCAGTATTTT. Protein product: CASSKGTDTQYF.

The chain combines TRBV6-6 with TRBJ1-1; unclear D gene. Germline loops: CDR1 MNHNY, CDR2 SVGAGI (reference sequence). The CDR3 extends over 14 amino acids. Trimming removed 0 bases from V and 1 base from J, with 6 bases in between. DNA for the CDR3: TGTGCCAGCAGTTACTCTAAGGGGAACACTGAAGCTTTCTTT. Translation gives CASSYSKGNTEAFF.

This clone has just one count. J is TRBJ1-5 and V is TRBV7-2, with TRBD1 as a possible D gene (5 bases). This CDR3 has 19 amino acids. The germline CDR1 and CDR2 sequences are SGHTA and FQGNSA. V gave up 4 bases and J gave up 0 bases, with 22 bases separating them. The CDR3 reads CASSSFAGGRSHSNQPQHF. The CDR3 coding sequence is TGTGCCAGCAGCTCCTTCGCTGGGGGACGGTCTCATAGCAATCAGCCCCAGCATTTT.

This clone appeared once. The CDR3 here is CASSPPPGQGFYEQYF. In nucleotides, the CDR3 is TGCGCCAGCAGCCCGCCTCCGGGACAGGGGTTCTACGAGCAGTACTTC. The gene calls are TRBV5-1 and TRBJ2-7, with 10 bases aligning to TRBD1. This CDR3 region has 16 residues. Trimming removed 4 bases from V and 3 bases from J; junction bases left unmatched: 10. Looked up from germline, CDR1 is SGHRS and CDR2 is YFSETQ. Supplemented by reference TRBV5-1 and TRBJ2-7, the full variable domain reads KAGVTQTPRYLIKTRGQQVTLSCSPISGHRSVSWYQQTPGQGLQFLFEYFSETQRNKGNFPGRFSGRQFSNSRSEMNVSTLELGDSALYLCASSPPPGQGFYEQYFGPGTRLTVT.

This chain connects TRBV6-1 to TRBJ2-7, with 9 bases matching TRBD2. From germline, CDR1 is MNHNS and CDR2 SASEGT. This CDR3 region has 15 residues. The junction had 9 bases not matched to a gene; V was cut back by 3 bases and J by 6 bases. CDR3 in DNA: TGTGCCAGCAGTGACTTCGCGGGAGGGCCCGCCGAGCAGTACTTC. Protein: CASSDFAGGPAEQYF.

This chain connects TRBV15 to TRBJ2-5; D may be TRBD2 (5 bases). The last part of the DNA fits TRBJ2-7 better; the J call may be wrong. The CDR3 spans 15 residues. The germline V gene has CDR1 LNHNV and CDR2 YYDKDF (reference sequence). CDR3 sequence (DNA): TGTGCCACCAGCAGGGGGTACGGGAACAACTACGAGCAGTACTTC. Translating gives CATSRGYGNNYEQYF.

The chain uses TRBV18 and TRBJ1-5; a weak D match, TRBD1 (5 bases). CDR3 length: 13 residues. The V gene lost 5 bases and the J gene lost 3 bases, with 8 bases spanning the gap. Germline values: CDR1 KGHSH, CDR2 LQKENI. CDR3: CASSGGSNQPQHF. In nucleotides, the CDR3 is TGTGCCAGCTCAGGGGGGTCCAATCAGCCCCAGCATTTT.

The CDR3 nucleotides read TGCAGCGTGGGGACTAGCGGGGGAGTAGAGACCCAGTACTTC. It codes for CSVGTSGGVETQYF. V usage is TRBV29-1 and J usage is TRBJ2-5, with 14 bases fitting TRBD2. The CDR3 is 14 amino acids. Trimming removed 6 bases from V and 4 bases from J; junction bases left unmatched: 4. The germline gives CDR1 SQVTM, CDR2 ANQGSEA.

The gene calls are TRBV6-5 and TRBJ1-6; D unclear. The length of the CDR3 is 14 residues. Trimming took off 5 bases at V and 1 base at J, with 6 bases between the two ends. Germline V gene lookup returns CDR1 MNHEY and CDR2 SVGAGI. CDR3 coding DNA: TGTGCCAGCAGTGAAGGGTCCTATAATTCACCCCTCCACTTT. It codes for CASSEGSYNSPLHF.

The CDR3 DNA reads as TGTGCCAGCAGCTTAAGCAGGGTTGTAACAGATACGCAGTATTTT. Its protein is CASSLSRVVTDTQYF. V usage is TRBV7-2 and J usage is TRBJ2-3; D is perhaps TRBD1 (5 bases). The CDR3 contains 15 residues. V was shortened by 2 bases and J by 3 bases, with 12 bases between the two germline ends. From germline, CDR1 is SGHTA and CDR2 FQGNSA.

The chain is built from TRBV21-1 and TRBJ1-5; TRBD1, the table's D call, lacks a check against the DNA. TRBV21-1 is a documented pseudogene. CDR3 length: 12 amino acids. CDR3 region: CASLRVGQPQHF. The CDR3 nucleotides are TGTGCCAGCCTCAGGGTGGGTCAGCCCCAGCATTTT.

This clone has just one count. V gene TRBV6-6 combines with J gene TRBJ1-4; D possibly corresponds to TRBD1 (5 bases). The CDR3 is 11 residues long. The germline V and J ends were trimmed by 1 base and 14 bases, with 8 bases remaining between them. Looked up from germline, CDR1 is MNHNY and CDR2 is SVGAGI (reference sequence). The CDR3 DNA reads TGTGCCAGCAGTTACTTTCGGGACCTGTTTTTT. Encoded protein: CASSYFRDLFF.

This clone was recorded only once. The CDR3 is CASSEGTGWAYEQYF. The CDR3 DNA follows: TGTGCCAGCAGCGAAGGGACAGGGTGGGCCTACGAGCAGTACTTC. The chain recombines TRBV9 with TRBJ2-7, with 9 bases fitting TRBD1. Germline loops: CDR1 SGDLS, CDR2 YYNGEE. The CDR3 totals 15 residues. V lost 3 bases and J lost 2; bases outside the gene matches: 6.

The CDR3 nucleotides read TGTGCCAGTAGTCGAGGGACGGAGCTTCGTGGCTACACCTTC. Protein sequence: CASSRGTELRGYTF. This chain connects TRBV19 to TRBJ1-2, with TRBD1 as a possible D gene (5 bases). CDR3 length: 14 amino acids. Germline assignment: CDR1 LNHDA and CDR2 SQIVND (reference sequence). V was cut by 5 bases and J by 7 bases, with 17 bases left in between.

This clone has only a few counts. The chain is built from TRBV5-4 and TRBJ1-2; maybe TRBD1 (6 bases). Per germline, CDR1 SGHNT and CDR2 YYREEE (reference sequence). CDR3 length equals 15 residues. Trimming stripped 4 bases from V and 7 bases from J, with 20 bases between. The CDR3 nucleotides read TGTGCCAGCAGCACGAGGGGGGGGGCGGTGCTTGGCTACACCTTC. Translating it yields CASSTRGGAVLGYTF.

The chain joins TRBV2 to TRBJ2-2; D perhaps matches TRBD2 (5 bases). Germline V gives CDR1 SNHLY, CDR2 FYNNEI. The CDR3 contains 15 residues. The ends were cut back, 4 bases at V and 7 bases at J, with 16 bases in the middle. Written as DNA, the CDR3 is TGTGCCAGCAGTGGTTTTGCTCCTAGCCTCGGGGAGCTGTTTTTT. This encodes CASSGFAPSLGELFF.

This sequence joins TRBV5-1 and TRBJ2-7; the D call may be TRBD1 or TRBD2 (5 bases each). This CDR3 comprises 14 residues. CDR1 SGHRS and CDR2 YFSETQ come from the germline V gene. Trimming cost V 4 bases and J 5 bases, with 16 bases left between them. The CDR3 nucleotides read TGCGCCAGCAGCCGCCAAGGGACGGAAAACGAGCAGTACTTC. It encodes CASSRQGTENEQYF.

CDR3 sequence reads: CASTFSGTGAYEQYF. CDR3 coding DNA: TGTGCCAGTACTTTTTCCGGGACAGGGGCCTACGAGCAGTACTTC. This chain uses TRBV19 with TRBJ2-7; 10 bases align to TRBD1. Germline V gives CDR1 LNHDA, CDR2 SQIVND (reference sequence). The CDR3 spans 15 residues. Germline trimming cut 7 bases from V and 2 bases from J; bases unmatched to any gene: 8.

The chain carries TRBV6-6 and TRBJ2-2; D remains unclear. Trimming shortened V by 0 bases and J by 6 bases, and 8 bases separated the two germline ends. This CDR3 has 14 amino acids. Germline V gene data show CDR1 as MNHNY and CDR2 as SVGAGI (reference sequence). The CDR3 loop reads CASSYSGEAGELFF. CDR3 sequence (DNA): TGTGCCAGCAGTTACTCAGGCGAGGCCGGGGAGCTGTTTTTT.

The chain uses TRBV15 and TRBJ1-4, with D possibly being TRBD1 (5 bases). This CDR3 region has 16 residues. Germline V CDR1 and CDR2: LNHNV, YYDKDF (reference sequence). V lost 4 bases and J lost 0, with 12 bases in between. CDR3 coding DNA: TGTGCCACCAGCACCAGGGTGGGGGCAACTAATGAAAAACTGTTTTTT. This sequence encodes CATSTRVGATNEKLFF. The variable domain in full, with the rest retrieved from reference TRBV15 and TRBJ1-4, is DAMVIQNPRYQVTQFGKPVTLSCSQTLNHNVMYWYQQKSSQAPKLLFHYYDKDFNNEADTPDNFQSRRPNTSFCFLDIRSPGLGDTAMYLCATSTRVGATNEKLFFGSGTQLSVL.

CDR3 DNA sequence: TGTGCCAGCAGTCGGTGGCAAGAGACCCAGTACTTC. Translated, it gives CASSRWQETQYF. The chain combines TRBV5-6 with TRBJ2-5, with D unclear. With 5 bases removed from V and 2 bases from J, the gap between germline ends came to 7 bases. This CDR3 spans 12 amino acids. In germline, CDR1 is SGHDT, CDR2 YYEEEE. Using reference TRBV5-6 and TRBJ2-5 for the parts outside the CDR3, the full variable domain is DAGVTQSPTHLIKTRGQQVTLRCSPKSGHDTVSWYQQALGQGPQFIFQYYEEEERQRGNFPDRFSGHQFPNYSSELNVNALLLGDSALYLCASSRWQETQYFGPGTRLLVL.

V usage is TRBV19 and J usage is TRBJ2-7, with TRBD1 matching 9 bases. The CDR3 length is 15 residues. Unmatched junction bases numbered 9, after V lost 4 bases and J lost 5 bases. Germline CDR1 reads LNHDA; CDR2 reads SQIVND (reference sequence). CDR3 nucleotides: TGTGCCAGTAGTACCCTACAGGGGGCGAGCCACGAGCAGTACTTC. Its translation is CASSTLQGASHEQYF.

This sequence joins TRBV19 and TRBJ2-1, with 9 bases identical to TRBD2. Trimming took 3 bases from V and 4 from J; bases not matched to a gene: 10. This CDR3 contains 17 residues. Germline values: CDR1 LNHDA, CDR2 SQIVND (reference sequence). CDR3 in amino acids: CASSISLTSGSYNEQFF. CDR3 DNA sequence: TGTGCCAGTAGTATCAGCCTGACTAGCGGAAGTTACAATGAGCAGTTCTTC.

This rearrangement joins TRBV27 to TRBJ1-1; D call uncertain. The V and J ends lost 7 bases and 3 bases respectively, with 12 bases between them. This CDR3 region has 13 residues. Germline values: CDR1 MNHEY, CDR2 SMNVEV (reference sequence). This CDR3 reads CASNRKMDTEAFF. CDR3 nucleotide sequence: TGTGCCAGCAACCGGAAAATGGACACTGAAGCTTTCTTT.

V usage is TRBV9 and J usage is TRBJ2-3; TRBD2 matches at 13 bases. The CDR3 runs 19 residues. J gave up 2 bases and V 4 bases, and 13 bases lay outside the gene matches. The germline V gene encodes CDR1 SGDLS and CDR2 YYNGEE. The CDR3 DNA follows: TGTGCCAGCAGCACCCGGACTAGCGGGGGTTCTTATATCACAGATACGCAGTATTTT. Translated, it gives CASSTRTSGGSYITDTQYF.